This T cell receptor (beta chain) was captured in a study of regulatory T cells in long-lasting Graves disease. The table lists this clonotype with a few counts. The antigen is unknown. Germline and junction disagree at one end, which may indicate a read error. Time point reported: newly diagnosed GD, antithyroid drugs for less than 3 months. Following extraction of RNA from PBMCs, that RNA was used to make the TCR library. The patients were drawn from one endocrinology department in Xi'an, China. The CDR3 contains 12 residues. Looked up from germline, CDR1 is SNHLY and CDR2 is FYNNEI. Study observations and caveats: The number of shared public clonotypes was higher in persistent patients (under 3,000) than new patients (roughly 970).

The TCR beta library used iRepertoire HTBI primers with Arm-PCR amplification of CDR3. TCRdb re-called the multiplex PCR reads through MiXCR, storing one row per CDR3 protein. The table shows about 540,000 distinct CDR3 sequences, with about 13% occurring only once. These data were also reused for a study on T cells in Graves' hyperthyroidism and ophthalmopathy. That report adds: HTBI primers were the set used in a first-round RT-PCR of the TCR CDR3. Clonotypes that were expanded in thyroid above 0.001 mostly appeared in blood too.

The sample was peripheral blood mononuclear cells (PBMCs), taken at new diagnosis, from a patient treated with antithyroid drugs. This clonotype originated in a man younger than 45 with Graves disease. The chain combines TRBV2 with TRBJ2-7, with TRBD2 identical over 8 bases. The CDR3 bases are TGTGCCAGCAGTTCAGCGGGAGCAAGCGACCACTTC. Its protein is CASSSAGASDHF.